The 29 T cell receptor beta chains below come from one sample, sequenced in a study of T-cell reconstitution after alpha-beta-depleted transplantation in children. It was with unique molecular identifiers that the TCRbeta library was prepared. TCRdb used MiXCR to reprocess the PCR reads, holding one entry per CDR3 protein. The sample has some 490,000 distinct CDR3 sequences; around 12% are singletons. Here the sequenced sample was PBMCs from the stem cell graft donor, taken from the stem cell graft. These receptors all stem from a human donor who donated a stem cell graft to a child with combined immunodeficiency.

This clonotype showed up just a few times. One end of the junction is discordant with germline, which a read error may explain. The chain combines TRBV30 with TRBJ2-6; the match to TRBD1 covers 8 bases. The CDR3 contains 16 residues. CDR1 is GTSNPN, CDR2 SVGIG, per germline (reference sequence). The CDR3 coding sequence is TGTGCCCGGAGAGGGACAGGAGTTTCTGGGGCCAACGTCCTGACTTTC. Protein product: CARRGTGVSGANVLTF.

This clonotype has more than one count but fewer than ten. The V and J genes are TRBV3-1 and TRBJ2-5; D is ambiguous. The V end was cut by 1 base, the J end by 2 bases, with 8 bases between. This CDR3 is built from 14 residues. CDR1 is LGHDT and CDR2 is YNNKEL in the germline V gene (reference sequence). Here the CDR3 reads CASSQVAGQETQYF. The CDR3 DNA reads as TGTGCCAGCAGCCAAGTAGCTGGTCAAGAGACCCAGTACTTC.

V usage is TRBV7-2 and J usage is TRBJ2-3, with 9 bases that match TRBD2. CDR3 length equals 16 residues. Germline V gene lookup returns CDR1 SGHTA and CDR2 FQGNSA. V gave up 2 bases and J gave up 6 bases; unmatched junction bases: 9. CDR3 nucleotides: TGTGCCAGCAGCTTATGGGATAGCGGGAGTGGTGATACGCAGTATTTT. It is translated as CASSLWDSGSGDTQYF.

This clonotype has a count of ten or more. The rearrangement uses TRBV12-3 or TRBV12-4 and TRBJ2-7, with D possibly being TRBD2 (6 bases). The germline V and J ends were trimmed by 6 bases and 7 bases, with 16 bases remaining between them. This CDR3 has 13 residues. DNA for the CDR3: TGTGCCAGCAGAACCCGGGAGTCCTTGGAGCAGTACTTC. Protein: CASRTRESLEQYF.

The CDR3 sequence: CASSLKEGTDTQYF. Here the CDR3 DNA reads TGTGCCAGCAGCTTAAAGGAGGGAACAGATACGCAGTATTTT. The J gene is TRBJ2-3, the V gene TRBV7-2, with D maybe TRBD2 (6 bases). This CDR3 spans 14 amino acids. V shed 2 bases and J shed 3 bases, with 9 bases lying between them. Per the germline V gene, CDR1 is SGHTA and CDR2 is FQGNSA.

This clonotype appeared a few times. The CDR3 here is CASNERHSDEQFF. The CDR3 bases are TGTGCCAGCAACGAGCGTCACAGCGATGAGCAGTTCTTC. The V call is TRBV6-5, the J call TRBJ2-1, with no clear D. Trimming pared 7 bases from V and 8 bases from J, leaving 15 bases between. Germline-derived CDR1 and CDR2 are MNHEY and SVGAGI. The CDR3 totals 13 residues.

This clonotype was counted only a few times. The rearrangement joins TRBV18 to TRBJ1-6; D not resolved. Per the germline V gene, CDR1 is KGHSH and CDR2 is LQKENI. Trimming stripped 4 bases from V and 9 bases from J, with 10 bases between. The CDR3 has 13 amino acids. CDR3 DNA: TGTGCCAGCTCACTAGACCCAGTTTCACCCCTCCACTTT. This gives the protein CASSLDPVSPLHF.

The chain links TRBV6-2 or TRBV6-3 to TRBJ1-5, with D possibly being TRBD1 (5 bases). This CDR3 has 13 amino acids. From germline, CDR1 is MNHEY and CDR2 SVGEGT. Trimming removed 6 bases at V and 1 base at J, with 7 bases between. CDR3 amino acids: CASSRVSNQPQHF. The CDR3 coding sequence is TGTGCCAGCAGCAGGGTAAGCAATCAGCCCCAGCATTTT.

Many counts were recorded for this clonotype. The rearrangement uses TRBV10-3 and TRBJ2-7; no clear D gene. Trimming left V 8 bases short and J 6 bases short, with 11 bases between. The CDR3 consists of 11 residues. CDR1 and CDR2 from the germline V gene are ENHRY and SYGVKD. Here the CDR3 DNA reads TGTGCCATCTTCGGTGGTGGCGAGCAGTACTTC. It yields the protein CAIFGGGEQYF.

This clonotype has just a few counts. One base away lies a much larger clone, so this may be a sequencing read error. The chain links TRBV5-5 to TRBJ2-7; 9 bases align to TRBD1. The germline V gene encodes CDR1 SGHKS and CDR2 YYEKEE (reference sequence). J was trimmed by 5 bases and V by 4 bases; bases with no gene match: 4. CDR3 length: 13 residues. The CDR3 DNA follows: TGTGCCAGCAGCCGGGACAGGGCCAACGAGCAGTACTTC. Translated, it gives CASSRDRANEQYF.

Many counts were recorded for this clonotype. The chain employs TRBV15 and TRBJ1-6; D remains unclear. The germline V and J ends were trimmed by 2 bases and 7 bases, with 9 bases remaining between them. The length of the CDR3 is 14 residues. Germline CDR1 reads LNHNV; CDR2 reads YYDKDF (reference sequence). The CDR3: CATSRQRQNSPLHF. The CDR3 coding sequence is TGTGCCACCAGCAGACAAAGACAAAATTCACCCCTCCACTTT.

The chain carries TRBV3-1 and TRBJ2-1; TRBD1 agrees at 9 bases. V lost 1 base and J lost 6; bases outside the gene matches: 7. Germline V gene data show CDR1 as LGHDT and CDR2 as YNNKEL (reference sequence). The CDR3 length is 16 residues. The CDR3 DNA is TGTGCCAGCAGCCAAGTAATTGGGACAGGGACCAATGAGCAGTTCTTC. It encodes CASSQVIGTGTNEQFF.

The J gene is TRBJ1-4, the V gene TRBV10-3, with D hard to call. Germline CDR1 and CDR2: ENHRY and SYGVKD. Trimming removed 2 bases from V and 1 base from J, with 11 bases in between. There are 16 residues in the CDR3. The CDR3 DNA is TGTGCCATCAGTGAGGTCTCCGGGATAACTAATGAAAAACTGTTTTTT. Translating it yields CAISEVSGITNEKLFF.

This clonotype occurred many times. The V call is TRBV12-3 or TRBV12-4, the J call TRBJ1-1, with a possible D match to TRBD1 (5 bases). This CDR3 has 14 amino acids. V was cut by 6 bases and J by 1 base, with 12 bases left in between. Here the CDR3 reads CASSLGHTNTEAFF. The CDR3 DNA reads TGTGCCAGCAGCCTAGGACACACGAACACTGAAGCTTTCTTT.

This clonotype was observed many times. The chain is built from TRBV7-3 and TRBJ2-2, with a possible D match to TRBD1 (5 bases). V was trimmed by 4 bases and J by 2 bases, leaving 8 bases between them. Germline CDR1 SGHTA, CDR2 FQGTGA. The CDR3 covers 14 residues. The CDR3 DNA is TGTGCCAGCAGCTCTACAGGAAACACCGGGGAGCTGTTTTTT. Protein sequence: CASSSTGNTGELFF.

This clonotype was recorded a few times. This chain uses TRBV12-3 or TRBV12-4 with TRBJ2-5; TRBD1 might be the D (6 bases). The V end lost 6 bases, the J end lost 2 bases, and 13 bases lay between the germline ends. CDR3 length equals 14 residues. CDR3 loop: CASSSRDKQETQYF. The DNA for the CDR3 is TGTGCCAGCAGCTCCCGGGACAAACAAGAGACCCAGTACTTC.

The chain recombines TRBV28 with TRBJ1-2, with 7 nucleotides matching TRBD1. Germline CDR1 is MDHEN and CDR2 is SYDVKM. J was trimmed by 4 bases and V by 3 bases; bases with no gene match: 5. The CDR3 loop spans 14 amino acids. In nucleotides, the CDR3 is TGTGCCAGCAGTTTGTTGGCAGGGGGCTATGGCTACACCTTC. Amino acid sequence: CASSLLAGGYGYTF.

Many counts were recorded for this clonotype. The chain combines TRBV30 with TRBJ2-7, with TRBD2 identical over 8 bases. The CDR3 covers 17 residues. With 2 bases clipped from V and 2 bases from J, the junction kept 14 bases outside the gene matches. Germline V CDR1 and CDR2: GTSNPN, SVGIG (reference sequence). CDR3 protein: CAWSRGGKDALPYEQYF. For the CDR3, the DNA is TGTGCCTGGAGTCGGGGGGGGAAGGACGCACTACCCTACGAGCAGTACTTC. Using reference TRBV30 and TRBJ2-7 for the parts outside the CDR3, the full variable domain is SQTIHQWPATLVQPVGSPLSLECTVEGTSNPNLYWYRQAAGRGLQLLFYSVGIGQISSEVPQNLSASRPQDRQFILSSKKLLLSDSGFYLCAWSRGGKDALPYEQYFGPGTRLTVT.

This clonotype was seen only a few times. The chain joins TRBV11-3 to TRBJ2-3, with a weak D call TRBD1 (5 bases). Deletions cut 1 base from V and 4 bases from J, with 12 bases between. Germline assignment: CDR1 SGHNT and CDR2 YENEEA. This CDR3 has 15 amino acids. The DNA for the CDR3 is TGTGCCAGCAGCTTAGGGGGCAACACCCCAGATACGCAGTATTTT. Translated: CASSLGGNTPDTQYF.

This clonotype was picked up a small number of times. The CDR3 sequence is CASSMREAKNIQYF. CDR3 sequence (DNA): TGTGCCAGCAGCATGAGGGAGGCCAAAAACATTCAGTACTTC. The chain employs TRBV11-3 and TRBJ2-4; a weak D match, TRBD2 (5 bases). CDR1 is SGHNT, CDR2 YENEEA, per germline. V shed 5 bases and J shed 1 base, with 9 bases lying between them. The CDR3 totals 14 residues.

This clonotype was seen more than once but under ten times. V gene TRBV24-1 combines with J gene TRBJ1-2; no clear D. The CDR3 consists of 12 residues. Trimming removed 2 bases from V and 3 bases from J, with 3 bases in between. Germline V gene data show CDR1 as KGHDR and CDR2 as SFDVKD. CDR3 DNA: TGTGCCACCAGTGATTCCGACTATGGCTACACCTTC. Its translation is CATSDSDYGYTF.

V is TRBV7-2 and J is TRBJ2-1; D may be TRBD2 (6 bases). The CDR3 runs 15 residues. The V gene lost 5 bases and the J gene lost 8 bases, with 19 bases spanning the gap. CDR1 SGHTA and CDR2 FQGNSA come from the germline V gene. The CDR3 sequence is CASSPRRAWGDEQFF. The CDR3 DNA reads TGTGCCAGCAGCCCCCGGAGGGCGTGGGGCGATGAGCAGTTCTTC.

This clonotype has more than one count but fewer than ten. This chain links TRBV20-1 with TRBJ1-1; 11 bases line up with TRBD1. The CDR3 runs 13 residues. Germline CDR1 DFQATT, CDR2 SNEGSKA (reference sequence). V lost 4 bases, J lost 5 bases, and 3 bases stayed unmatched. CDR3 in amino acids: CSATRDRGTEAFF. The CDR3, as DNA: TGCAGTGCTACCAGGGACAGGGGGACTGAAGCTTTCTTT.

This clonotype was observed a handful of times. The chain is built from TRBV4-3 and TRBJ2-2; 10 positions agree with TRBD2. V lost 3 bases and J lost 4; bases outside the gene matches: 8. CDR1 LGHNA and CDR2 YSLEER come from the germline V gene. This CDR3 has 17 residues. The CDR3 bases are TGCGCCAGCAGCCATACTAGCGGGATCTTGGGCACCGGGGAGCTGTTTTTT. As protein: CASSHTSGILGTGELFF.

V usage is TRBV6-1 and J usage is TRBJ2-3; 7 nucleotides line up with TRBD1. This CDR3 spans 15 amino acids. Germline CDR1 MNHNS, CDR2 SASEGT. The V segment lost 6 bases and the J segment 4 bases; nucleotides outside the gene matches: 10. CDR3 residues: CASSPDRSGADTQYF. The CDR3 DNA sequence: TGTGCCAGCAGCCCGGACAGGTCTGGAGCAGATACGCAGTATTTT.

This clonotype was counted at least ten times. The chain uses TRBV7-8 and TRBJ2-3; 7 nucleotides agree with TRBD1. The CDR3 is 15 residues long. Germline lookup yields CDR1 SGHVS and CDR2 FQNEAQ. The V gene end was trimmed by 0 bases and the J gene end by 3 bases; junction bases not matched to a gene: 3. CDR3 loop: CASSLAGGETDTQYF. Here the CDR3 DNA reads TGTGCCAGCAGCTTAGCAGGGGGCGAGACAGATACGCAGTATTTT.

The chain has TRBV9 and TRBJ2-1; the D gene is possibly TRBD1 (5 bases). This CDR3 region has 13 residues. Germline V gene sequence: CDR1 SGDLS, CDR2 YYNGEE. Deletions cut 6 bases from V and 9 bases from J, with 16 bases between. The CDR3 protein is CASTRTYSTEQFF. For the CDR3, the DNA is TGTGCCAGCACCCGGACATACTCTACTGAGCAGTTCTTC.

This clonotype came up many times. The rearrangement uses TRBV20-1 and TRBJ2-1; 7 bases are shared with TRBD2. CDR1 and CDR2 (germline): DFQATT, SNEGSKA (reference sequence). Germline trimming cut 0 bases from V and 12 bases from J; bases unmatched to any gene: 17. CDR3 length equals 16 residues. The CDR3 spells CSARDRGSGSLWGQFF. The CDR3 bases are TGCAGTGCTAGAGATAGAGGTAGCGGGTCTCTTTGGGGGCAGTTCTTC.

This clonotype was seen ten or more times. The V gene is TRBV6-6, the J gene TRBJ1-6; no clear D. This CDR3 has 13 amino acids. In germline, CDR1 is MNHNY, CDR2 SVGAGI (reference sequence). V was shortened by 8 bases and J by 14 bases, with 19 bases between the two germline ends. CDR3 sequence (DNA): TGTGCCAGCCGACTAAATCCGGGAGCAACCCTCCACTTT. Translated, it gives CASRLNPGATLHF.